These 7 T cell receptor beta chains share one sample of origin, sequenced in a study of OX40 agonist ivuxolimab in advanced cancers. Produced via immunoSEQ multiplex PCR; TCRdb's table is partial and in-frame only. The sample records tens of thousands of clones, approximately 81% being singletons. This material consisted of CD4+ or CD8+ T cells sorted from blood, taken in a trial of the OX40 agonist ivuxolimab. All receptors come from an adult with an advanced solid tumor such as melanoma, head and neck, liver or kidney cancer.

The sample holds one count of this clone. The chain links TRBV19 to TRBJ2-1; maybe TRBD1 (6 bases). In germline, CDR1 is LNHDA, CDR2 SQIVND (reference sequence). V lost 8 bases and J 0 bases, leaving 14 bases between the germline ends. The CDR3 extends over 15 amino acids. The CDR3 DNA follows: TGTGCCAGTTCTTACAGGGTCAGCTCCTACAATGAGCAGTTCTTC. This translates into CASSYRVSSYNEQFF.

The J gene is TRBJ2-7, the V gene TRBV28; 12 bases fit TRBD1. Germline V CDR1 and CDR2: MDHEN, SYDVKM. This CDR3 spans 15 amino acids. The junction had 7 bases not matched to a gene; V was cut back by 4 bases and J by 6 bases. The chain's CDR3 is CASSSRDRGRFEQYF. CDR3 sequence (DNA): TGTGCCAGCAGTTCACGGGACAGGGGGCGTTTCGAGCAGTACTTC.

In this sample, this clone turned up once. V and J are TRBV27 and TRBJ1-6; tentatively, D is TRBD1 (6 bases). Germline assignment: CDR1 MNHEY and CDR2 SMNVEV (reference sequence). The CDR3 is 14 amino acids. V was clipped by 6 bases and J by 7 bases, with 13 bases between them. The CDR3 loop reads CASSAGAENSPLHF. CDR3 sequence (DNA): TGTGCCAGCAGCGCGGGGGCAGAGAATTCACCCCTCCACTTT.

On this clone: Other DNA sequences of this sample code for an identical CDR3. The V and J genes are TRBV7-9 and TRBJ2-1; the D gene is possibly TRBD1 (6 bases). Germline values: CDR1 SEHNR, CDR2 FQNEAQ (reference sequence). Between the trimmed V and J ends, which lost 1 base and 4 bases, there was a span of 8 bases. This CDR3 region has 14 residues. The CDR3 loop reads CASSLEGTYNEQFF. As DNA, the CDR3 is TGTGCCAGCAGCTTAGAGGGGACATACAATGAGCAGTTCTTC.

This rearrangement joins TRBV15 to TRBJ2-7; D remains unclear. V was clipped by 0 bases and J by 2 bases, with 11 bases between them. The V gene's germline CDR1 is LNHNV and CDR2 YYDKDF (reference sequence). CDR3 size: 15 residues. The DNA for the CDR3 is TGTGCCACCAGCAGAGATCGGGCTAACCCCTACGAGCAGTACTTC. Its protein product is CATSRDRANPYEQYF. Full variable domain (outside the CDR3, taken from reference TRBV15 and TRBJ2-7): DAMVIQNPRYQVTQFGKPVTLSCSQTLNHNVMYWYQQKSSQAPKLLFHYYDKDFNNEADTPDNFQSRRPNTSFCFLDIRSPGLGDTAMYLCATSRDRANPYEQYFGPGTRLTVT.

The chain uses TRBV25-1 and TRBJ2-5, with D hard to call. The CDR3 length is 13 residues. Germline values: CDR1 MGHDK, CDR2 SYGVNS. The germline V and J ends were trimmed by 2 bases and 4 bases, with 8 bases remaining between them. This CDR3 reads CASSEPGRETQYF. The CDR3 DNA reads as TGTGCCAGCAGTGAACCGGGCAGAGAGACCCAGTACTTC.

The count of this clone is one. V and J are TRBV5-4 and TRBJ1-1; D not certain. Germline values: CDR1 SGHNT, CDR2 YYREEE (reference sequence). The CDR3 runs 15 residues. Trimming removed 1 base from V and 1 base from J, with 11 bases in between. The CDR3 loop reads CASSLNPPGNTEAFF. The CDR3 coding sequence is TGTGCCAGCAGCTTGAACCCTCCGGGGAACACTGAAGCTTTCTTT. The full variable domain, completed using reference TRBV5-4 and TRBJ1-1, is ETGVTQSPTHLIKTRGQQVTLRCSSQSGHNTVSWYQQALGQGPQFIFQYYREEENGRGNFPPRFSGLQFPNYSSELNVNALELDDSALYLCASSLNPPGNTEAFFGQGTRLTVV.